Each of the 9 T cell receptor beta chains below was sequenced from the same sample in a study of CD8+ T cells in alopecia areata. The treatment was: oral pan-JAK inhibitor, 5-10 mg twice daily. TCR sequencing used cDNA made by reverse transcription of extracted RNA. TCRdb keeps only in-frame clones here, not all; method: immunoSEQ multiplex PCR. Found here are approximately 300,000 clones, roughly 60% of them singletons; the top ten hold around 1.8%. The source material was CD4+ T cells sorted from blood, sampled at week 24, from a patient treated with tofacitinib. The receptor source for this set is a human donor with alopecia areata.

The V call is TRBV6-6, the J call TRBJ1-5; D may be TRBD1 (6 bases). CDR3 length: 14 residues. Trimming pared 8 bases from V and 3 bases from J, leaving 14 bases between. Germline CDR1 MNHNY, CDR2 SVGAGI (reference sequence). Here the CDR3 DNA reads TGTGCCAGCGAGGCAGGGGCATTCAATCAGCCCCAGCATTTT. Its translation: CASEAGAFNQPQHF.

The V and J genes are TRBV30 and TRBJ2-1; 8 bases are a match to TRBD1. Germline lookup yields CDR1 GTSNPN and CDR2 SVGIG (reference sequence). Trimming removed 2 bases from V and 8 bases from J; junction bases left unmatched: 2. The CDR3 is 12 amino acids. The DNA for the CDR3 is TGTGCCTGGAGTTCGACAGGGGATGAGCAGTTCTTC. This gives the protein CAWSSTGDEQFF.

A word on this clone: A much larger clone sits a single nucleotide away, making a read error possible. The chain carries TRBV5-4 and TRBJ2-5; D ambiguous. Germline V CDR1 and CDR2: SGHNT, YYREEE (reference sequence). The CDR3 consists of 11 residues. V lost 3 bases and J lost 0, with 0 bases in between. In DNA form, the CDR3 reads TGTGCCAGCAGCTACCAAGAGACCCAGTACTTC. This gives the protein CASSYQETQYF.

This clone was observed a handful of times. This chain uses TRBV25-1 with TRBJ1-6; D unresolved. Looked up from germline, CDR1 is MGHDK and CDR2 is SYGVNS. This CDR3 comprises 13 residues. With 6 bases removed from V and 1 base from J, the gap between germline ends came to 4 bases. The CDR3 loop is CASRVSYNSPLHF. The DNA of the CDR3 is TGTGCCAGCAGGGTGTCCTATAATTCACCCCTCCACTTT. Based on the CDR3 plus reference TRBV25-1 and TRBJ1-6, the full variable domain is EADIYQTPRYLVIGTGKKITLECSQTMGHDKMYWYQQDPGMELHLIHYSYGVNSTEKGDLSSESTVSRIRTEHFPLTLESARPSHTSQYLCASRVSYNSPLHFGNGTRLTVT.

J is TRBJ2-7 and V is TRBV7-9, with D possibly matching TRBD1 (6 bases). Germline CDR1 is SEHNR and CDR2 is FQNEAQ (reference sequence). Trimming pared 1 base from V and 1 base from J, leaving 8 bases between. The length of the CDR3 is 14 residues. The CDR3 sequence: CASSLGQASYEQYF. In nucleotides, the CDR3 is TGTGCCAGCAGCTTAGGACAGGCGTCCTACGAGCAGTACTTC.

In nucleotides, the CDR3 is TGCAGTGCCACCTGGTCCTACGAGCAGTACTTC. Its protein is CSATWSYEQYF. The chain couples TRBV20-1 to TRBJ2-7; D call uncertain. The length of the CDR3 is 11 residues. V lost 6 bases and J 1 base, leaving 7 bases between the germline ends. Germline loops: CDR1 DFQATT, CDR2 SNEGSKA (reference sequence).

This chain connects TRBV30 to TRBJ2-3; TRBD2 might be the D (6 bases). The CDR3 has 13 residues. Germline lookup yields CDR1 GTSNPN and CDR2 SVGIG (reference sequence). The V gene lost 3 bases and the J gene lost 5 bases, with 12 bases spanning the gap. CDR3 nucleotide sequence: TGTGCCTGGAGAGCAGGGAGGATAGATACGCAGTATTTT. It yields the protein CAWRAGRIDTQYF.

This clone was seen a handful of times. The chain combines TRBV18 with TRBJ2-1, with 11 positions matching TRBD2. This CDR3 has 17 amino acids. Germline lookup yields CDR1 KGHSH and CDR2 LQKENI. The junction had 15 bases not matched to a gene; V was cut back by 6 bases and J by 8 bases. The CDR3 region is CASSDRTTTGLADEQFF. CDR3 sequence (DNA): TGTGCCAGCTCCGACAGGACAACAACGGGACTAGCGGATGAGCAGTTCTTC.

The chain uses TRBV2 and TRBJ2-5, with D uncertain. Germline V gene data show CDR1 as SNHLY and CDR2 as FYNNEI. The CDR3 has 10 amino acids. The V gene lost 10 bases and the J gene lost 11 bases, with 14 bases spanning the gap. CDR3 in DNA: TGTGCCACCTCGTCGGGTGCGCAGTACTTC. Translated: CATSSGAQYF.